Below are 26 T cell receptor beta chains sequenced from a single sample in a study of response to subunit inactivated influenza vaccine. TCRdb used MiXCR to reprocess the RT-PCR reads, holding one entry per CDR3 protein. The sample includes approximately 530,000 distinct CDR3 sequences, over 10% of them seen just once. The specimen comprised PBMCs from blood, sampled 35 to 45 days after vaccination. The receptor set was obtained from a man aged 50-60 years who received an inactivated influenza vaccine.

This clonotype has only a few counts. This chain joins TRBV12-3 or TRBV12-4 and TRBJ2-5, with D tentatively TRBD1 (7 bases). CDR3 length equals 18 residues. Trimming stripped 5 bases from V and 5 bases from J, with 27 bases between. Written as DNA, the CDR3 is TGTGCCAGCAGTCCGGGCCCCAATTCGCAGGGGGGTTGGGAGACCCAGTACTTC. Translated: CASSPGPNSQGGWETQYF.

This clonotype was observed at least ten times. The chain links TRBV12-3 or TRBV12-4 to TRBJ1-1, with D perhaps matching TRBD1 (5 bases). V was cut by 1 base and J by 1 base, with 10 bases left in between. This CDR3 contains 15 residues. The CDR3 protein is CASSLDWGKNTEAFF. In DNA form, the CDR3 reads TGTGCCAGCAGTTTAGATTGGGGGAAGAACACTGAAGCTTTCTTT.

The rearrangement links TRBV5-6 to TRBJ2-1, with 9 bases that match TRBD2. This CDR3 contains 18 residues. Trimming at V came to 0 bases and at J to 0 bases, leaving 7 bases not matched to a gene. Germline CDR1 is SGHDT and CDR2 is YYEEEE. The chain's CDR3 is CASSLELAGALSYNEQFF. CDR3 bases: TGTGCCAGCAGCTTGGAACTAGCGGGTGCCCTCTCCTACAATGAGCAGTTCTTC.

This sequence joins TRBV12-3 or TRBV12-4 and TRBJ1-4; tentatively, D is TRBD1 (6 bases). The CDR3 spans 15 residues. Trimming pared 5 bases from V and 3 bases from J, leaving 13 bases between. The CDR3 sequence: CASSGIGQPNEKLFF. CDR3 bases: TGTGCCAGCAGTGGTATCGGACAGCCTAATGAAAAACTGTTTTTT.

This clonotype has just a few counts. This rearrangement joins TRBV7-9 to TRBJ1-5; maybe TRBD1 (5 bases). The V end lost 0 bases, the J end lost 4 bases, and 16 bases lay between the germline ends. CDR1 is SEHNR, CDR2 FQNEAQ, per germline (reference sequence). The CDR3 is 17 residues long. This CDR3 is CASSLALLGTPNQPQHF. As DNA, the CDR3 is TGTGCCAGCAGCTTAGCGCTCCTCGGGACGCCTAATCAGCCCCAGCATTTT.

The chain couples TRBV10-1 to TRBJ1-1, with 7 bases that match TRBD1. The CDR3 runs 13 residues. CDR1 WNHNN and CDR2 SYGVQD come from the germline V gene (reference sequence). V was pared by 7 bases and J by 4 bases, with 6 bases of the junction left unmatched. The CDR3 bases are TGCGCCAGCAATAACTACAGGGGCACTGAAGCTTTCTTT. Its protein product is CASNNYRGTEAFF.

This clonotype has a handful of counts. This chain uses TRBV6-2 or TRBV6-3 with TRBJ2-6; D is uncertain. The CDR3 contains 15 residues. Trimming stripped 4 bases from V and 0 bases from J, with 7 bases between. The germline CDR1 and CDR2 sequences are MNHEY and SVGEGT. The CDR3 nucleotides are TGTGCCAGCAGTTTTCCCCGCTCTGGGGCCAACGTCCTGACTTTC. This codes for CASSFPRSGANVLTF.

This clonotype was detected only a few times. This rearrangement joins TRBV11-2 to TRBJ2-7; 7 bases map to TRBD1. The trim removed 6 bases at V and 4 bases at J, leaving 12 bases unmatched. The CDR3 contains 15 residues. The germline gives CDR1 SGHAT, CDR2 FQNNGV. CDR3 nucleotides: TGTGCCAGCAGGTCCCCTACAGGGGATCTATACGAGCAGTACTTC. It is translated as CASRSPTGDLYEQYF.

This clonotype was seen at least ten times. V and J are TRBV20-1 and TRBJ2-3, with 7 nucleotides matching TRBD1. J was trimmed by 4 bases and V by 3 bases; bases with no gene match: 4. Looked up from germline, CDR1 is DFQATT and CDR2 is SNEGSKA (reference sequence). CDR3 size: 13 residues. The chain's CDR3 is CSASRGGPDTQYF. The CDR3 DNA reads TGCAGTGCTAGTCGAGGGGGCCCAGATACGCAGTATTTT.

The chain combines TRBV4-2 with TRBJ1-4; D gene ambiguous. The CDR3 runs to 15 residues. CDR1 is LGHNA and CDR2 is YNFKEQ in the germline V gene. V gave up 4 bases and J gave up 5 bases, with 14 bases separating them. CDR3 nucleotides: TGTGCCAGCAGCCCCGGCGGGAGCCGGAATGAAAAACTGTTTTTT. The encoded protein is CASSPGGSRNEKLFF.

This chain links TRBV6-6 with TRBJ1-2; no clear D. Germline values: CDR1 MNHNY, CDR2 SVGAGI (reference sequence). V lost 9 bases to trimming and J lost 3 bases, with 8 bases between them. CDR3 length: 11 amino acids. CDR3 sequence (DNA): TGTGCCAGTAGTATCGACTATGGCTACACCTTC. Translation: CASSIDYGYTF.

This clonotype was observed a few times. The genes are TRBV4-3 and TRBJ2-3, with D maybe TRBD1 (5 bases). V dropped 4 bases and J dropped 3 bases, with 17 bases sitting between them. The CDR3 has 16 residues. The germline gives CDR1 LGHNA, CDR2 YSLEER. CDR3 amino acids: CASSLVAQGRTDTQYF. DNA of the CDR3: TGCGCCAGCAGCCTTGTGGCGCAGGGTCGGACAGATACGCAGTATTTT.

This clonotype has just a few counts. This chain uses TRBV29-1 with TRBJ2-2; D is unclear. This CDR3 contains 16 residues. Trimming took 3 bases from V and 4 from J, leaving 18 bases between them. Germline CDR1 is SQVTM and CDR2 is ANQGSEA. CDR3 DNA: TGCAGCGTTGAGGCTGGGTCGCGTAGTCTCACCGGGGAGCTGTTTTTT. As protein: CSVEAGSRSLTGELFF.

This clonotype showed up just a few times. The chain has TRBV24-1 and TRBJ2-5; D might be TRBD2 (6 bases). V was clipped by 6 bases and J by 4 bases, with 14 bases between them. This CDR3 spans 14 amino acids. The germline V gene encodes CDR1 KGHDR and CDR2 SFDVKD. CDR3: CATSPAGPPETQYF. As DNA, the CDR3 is TGTGCCACCAGTCCAGCGGGTCCCCCAGAGACCCAGTACTTC.

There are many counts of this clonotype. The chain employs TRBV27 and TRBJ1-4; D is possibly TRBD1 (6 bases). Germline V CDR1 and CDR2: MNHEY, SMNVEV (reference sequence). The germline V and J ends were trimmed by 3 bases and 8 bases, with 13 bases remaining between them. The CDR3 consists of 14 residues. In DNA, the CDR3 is TGTGCCAGCAGTTTTCGCAGGGGAGGCGAAAAACTGTTTTTT. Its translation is CASSFRRGGEKLFF.

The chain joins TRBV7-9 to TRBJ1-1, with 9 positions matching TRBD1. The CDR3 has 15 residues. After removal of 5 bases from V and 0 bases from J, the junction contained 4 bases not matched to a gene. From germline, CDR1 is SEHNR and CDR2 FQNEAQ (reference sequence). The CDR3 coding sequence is TGTGCCAGCAGCCGGACAGGGGCTATGAACACTGAAGCTTTCTTT. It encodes CASSRTGAMNTEAFF.

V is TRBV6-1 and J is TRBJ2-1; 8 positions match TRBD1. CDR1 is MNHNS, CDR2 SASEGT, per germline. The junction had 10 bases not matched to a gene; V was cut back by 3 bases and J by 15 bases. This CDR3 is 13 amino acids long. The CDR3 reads CASSDLRQGSPFF. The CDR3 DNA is TGTGCCAGCAGTGACCTAAGACAGGGGTCCCCGTTCTTC.

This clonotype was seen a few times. CDR3 region: CASSYADPPYNEQFF. In nucleotides, the CDR3 is TGTGCCAGCAGTTACGCCGACCCTCCCTACAATGAGCAGTTCTTC. The V gene is TRBV6-5, the J gene TRBJ2-1; D gene uncertain. Trimming removed 2 bases from V and 2 bases from J, with 10 bases in between. Germline assignment: CDR1 MNHEY and CDR2 SVGAGI. The CDR3 has 15 residues.

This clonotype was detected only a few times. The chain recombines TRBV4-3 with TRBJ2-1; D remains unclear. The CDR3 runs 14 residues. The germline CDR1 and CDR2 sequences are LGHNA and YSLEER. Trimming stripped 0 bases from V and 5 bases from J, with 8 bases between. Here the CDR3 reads CASSQDYRDNEQFF. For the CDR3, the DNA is TGCGCCAGCAGCCAAGATTACCGAGACAATGAGCAGTTCTTC.

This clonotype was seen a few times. The CDR3: CARPDSYEQYF. Written as DNA, the CDR3 is TGTGCCAGACCGGACTCCTACGAGCAGTACTTC. V gene TRBV28 combines with J gene TRBJ2-7; no reliable D call. CDR3 length equals 11 residues. Germline loops: CDR1 MDHEN, CDR2 SYDVKM. Trimming removed 9 bases from V and 0 bases from J, with 6 bases in between.

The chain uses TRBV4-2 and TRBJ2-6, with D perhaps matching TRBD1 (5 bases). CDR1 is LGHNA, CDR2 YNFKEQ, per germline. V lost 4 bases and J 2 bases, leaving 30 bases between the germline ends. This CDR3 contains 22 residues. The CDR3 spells CASSPRQGAVLYGLTGANVLTF. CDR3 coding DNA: TGTGCCAGCAGCCCCCGCCAGGGTGCGGTTTTGTATGGATTGACTGGGGCCAACGTCCTGACTTTC.

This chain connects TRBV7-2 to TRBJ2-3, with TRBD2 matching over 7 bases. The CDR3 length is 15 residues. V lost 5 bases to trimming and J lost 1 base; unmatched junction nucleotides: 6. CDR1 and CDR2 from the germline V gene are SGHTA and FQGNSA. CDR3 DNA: TGTGCCAGCAGCCCCGGGACTATCGGCACAGATACGCAGTATTTT. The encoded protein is CASSPGTIGTDTQYF.

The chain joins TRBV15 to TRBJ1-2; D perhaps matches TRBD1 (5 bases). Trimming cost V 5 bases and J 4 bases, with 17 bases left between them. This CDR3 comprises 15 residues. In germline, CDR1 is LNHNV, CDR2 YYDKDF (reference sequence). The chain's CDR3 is CATSGGGSGFYGYTF. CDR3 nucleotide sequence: TGTGCCACCAGCGGGGGGGGGTCTGGCTTCTATGGCTACACCTTC.

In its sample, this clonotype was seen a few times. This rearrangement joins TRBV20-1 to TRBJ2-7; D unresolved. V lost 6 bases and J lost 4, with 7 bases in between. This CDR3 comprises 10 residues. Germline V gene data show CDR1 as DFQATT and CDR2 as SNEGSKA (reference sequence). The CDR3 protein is CSAKDYEQYF. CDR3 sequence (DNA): TGCAGTGCGAAGGATTACGAGCAGTACTTC.

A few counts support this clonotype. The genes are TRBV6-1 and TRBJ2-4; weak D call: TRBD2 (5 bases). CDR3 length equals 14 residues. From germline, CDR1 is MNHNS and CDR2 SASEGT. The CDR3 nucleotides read TGTCCATTTGGAGAGGGTAATGCCAAAAACATTCAGTACTTC. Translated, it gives CPFGEGNAKNIQYF.

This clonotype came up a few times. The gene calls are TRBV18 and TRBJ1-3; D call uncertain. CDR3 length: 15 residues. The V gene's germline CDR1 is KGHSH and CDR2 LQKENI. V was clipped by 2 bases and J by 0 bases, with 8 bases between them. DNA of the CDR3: TGTGCCAGCTCACCATACGGGAGCTCTGGAAACACCATATATTTT. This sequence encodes CASSPYGSSGNTIYF.